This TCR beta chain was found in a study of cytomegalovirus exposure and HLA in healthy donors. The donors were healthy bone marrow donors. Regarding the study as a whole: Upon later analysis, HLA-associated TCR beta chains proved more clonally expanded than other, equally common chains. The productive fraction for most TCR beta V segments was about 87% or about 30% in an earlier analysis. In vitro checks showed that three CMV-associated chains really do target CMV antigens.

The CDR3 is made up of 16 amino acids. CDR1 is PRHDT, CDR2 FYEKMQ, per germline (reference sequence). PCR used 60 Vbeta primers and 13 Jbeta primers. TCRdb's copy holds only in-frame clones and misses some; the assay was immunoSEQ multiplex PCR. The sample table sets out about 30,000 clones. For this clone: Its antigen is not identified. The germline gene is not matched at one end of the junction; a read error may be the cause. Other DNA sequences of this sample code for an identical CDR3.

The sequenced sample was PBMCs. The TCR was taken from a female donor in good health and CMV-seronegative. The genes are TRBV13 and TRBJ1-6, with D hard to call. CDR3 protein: CASSPGLSSYNSPLHF. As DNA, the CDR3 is TGTGCCAGCAGCCCCGGACTGAGCTCCTATAATTCACCCCTACACTTT.